The clone carrying this TCR beta chain was recorded at least ten times. The sample comes from a study of T-cell reconstitution after alpha-beta-depleted transplantation in children. Preparation of the TCRbeta library was carried out with unique molecular identifiers. TCRdb re-called the PCR reads through MiXCR, storing one row per CDR3 protein. The table lists roughly 100,000 distinct CDR3 sequences, 7% to 9% of them singletons. V shed 1 base and J shed 0 bases, with 6 bases lying between them. The CDR3 has 14 amino acids. The germline V gene encodes CDR1 SQVTM and CDR2 ANQGSEA. The sequencing used PBMCs from the stem cell graft donor, collected from the stem cell graft. The chain uses TRBV29-1 and TRBJ2-2; weak D call: TRBD1 (6 bases). The clonotype originates from a human donor who donated a stem cell graft to a child with congenital amegakaryocytic thrombocytopenia. The CDR3: CSVEGTANTGELFF. As DNA, the CDR3 is TGCAGCGTTGAAGGGACAGCGAACACCGGGGAGCTGTTTTTT.